This TCR beta chain was recorded in a study of identifying expanded T cells in peripheral blood. Healthy donors had no documented immune events, such as infections, while sampled. Study-wide results and limits: Differentially abundant clones: about 1.2 between replicates, 16.4 at roughly 2 weeks, under 25 at four. Variance in clone template counts between approximately 2-week samples significantly increased with total template count across all healthy donors.

Profiled with immunoSEQ multiplex PCR; TCRdb holds only in-frame clones, not every one. Of 45,000 to 75,000 clones listed, approximately 83% are singletons. This CDR3 has 18 amino acids. V lost 2 bases, J lost 4 bases, and 15 bases stayed unmatched. The germline V gene encodes CDR1 SGHDT and CDR2 YYEEEE. In regard to this clone: The antigen remains unidentified.

The rearrangement uses TRBV5-6 and TRBJ1-2, with 9 bases that match TRBD1. This clonotype was obtained from a person between 18 and 75 years old in good health. The sequenced material came from blood. CDR3 nucleotides: TGTGCCAGCAGCTTAATGGACCGCGGGACAGGGTGGGGCTATGGCTACACCTTC. Its translation: CASSLMDRGTGWGYGYTF.